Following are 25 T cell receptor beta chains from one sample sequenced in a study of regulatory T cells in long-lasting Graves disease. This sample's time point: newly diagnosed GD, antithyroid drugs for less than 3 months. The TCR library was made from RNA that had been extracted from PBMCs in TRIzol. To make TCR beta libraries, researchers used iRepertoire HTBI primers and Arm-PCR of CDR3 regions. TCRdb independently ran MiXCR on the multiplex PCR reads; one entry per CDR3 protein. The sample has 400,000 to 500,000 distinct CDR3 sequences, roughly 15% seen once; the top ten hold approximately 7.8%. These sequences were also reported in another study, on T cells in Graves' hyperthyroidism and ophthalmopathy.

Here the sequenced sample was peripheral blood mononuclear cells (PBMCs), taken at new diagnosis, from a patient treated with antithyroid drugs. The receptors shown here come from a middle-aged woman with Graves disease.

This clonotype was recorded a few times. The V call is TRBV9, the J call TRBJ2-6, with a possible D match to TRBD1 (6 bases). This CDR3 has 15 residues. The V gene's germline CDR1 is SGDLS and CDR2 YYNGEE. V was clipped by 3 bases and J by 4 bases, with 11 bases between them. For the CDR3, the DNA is TGTGCCAGCAGCGGGACAGTACCCGGGGCCAACGTCCTGACTTTC. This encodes CASSGTVPGANVLTF.

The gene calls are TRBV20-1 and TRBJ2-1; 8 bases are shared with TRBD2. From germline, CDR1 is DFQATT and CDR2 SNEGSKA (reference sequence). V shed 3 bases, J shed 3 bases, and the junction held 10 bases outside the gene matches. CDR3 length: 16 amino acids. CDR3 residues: CSASALAVNNYNEQFF. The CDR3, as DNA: TGCAGTGCTAGTGCACTAGCGGTCAACAACTACAATGAGCAGTTCTTC.

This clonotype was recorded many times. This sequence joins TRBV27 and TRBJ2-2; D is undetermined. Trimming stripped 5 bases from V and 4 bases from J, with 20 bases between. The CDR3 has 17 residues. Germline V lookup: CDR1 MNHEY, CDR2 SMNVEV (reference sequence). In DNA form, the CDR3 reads TGTGCCAGCAGTCCCATACCCGCGGCGGCGATCACCGGGGAGCTGTTTTTT. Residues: CASSPIPAAAITGELFF.

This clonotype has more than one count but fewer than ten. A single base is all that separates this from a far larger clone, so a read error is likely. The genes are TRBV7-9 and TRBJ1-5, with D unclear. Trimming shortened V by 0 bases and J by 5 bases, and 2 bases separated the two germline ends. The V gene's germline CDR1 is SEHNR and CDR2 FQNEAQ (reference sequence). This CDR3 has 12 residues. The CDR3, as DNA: TGTGCCAGCAGCTTAGCGGATCAGCCCCAGCATTTT. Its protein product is CASSLADQPQHF.

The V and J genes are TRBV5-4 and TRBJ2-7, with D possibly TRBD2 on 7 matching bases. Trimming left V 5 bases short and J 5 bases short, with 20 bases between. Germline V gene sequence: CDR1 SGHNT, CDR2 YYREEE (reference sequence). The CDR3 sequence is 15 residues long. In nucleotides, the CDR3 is TGTGCCAGCAGTCTCTGGGGCGGGGGCGGCGACGAGCAGTACTTC. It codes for CASSLWGGGGDEQYF.

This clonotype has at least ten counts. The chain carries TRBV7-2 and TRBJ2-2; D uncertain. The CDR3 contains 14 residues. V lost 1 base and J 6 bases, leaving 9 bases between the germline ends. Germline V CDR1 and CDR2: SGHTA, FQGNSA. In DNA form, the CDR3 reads TGTGCCAGCAGCTTAGAAGGGCAAGCCGGGGAGCTGTTTTTT. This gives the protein CASSLEGQAGELFF.

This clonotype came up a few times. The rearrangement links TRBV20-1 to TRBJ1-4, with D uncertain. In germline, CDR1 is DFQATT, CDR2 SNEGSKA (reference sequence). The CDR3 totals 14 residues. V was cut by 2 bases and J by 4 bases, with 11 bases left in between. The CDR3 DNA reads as TGCAGTGCTAGATTTGCGCAATTTAATGAAAAACTGTTTTTT. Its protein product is CSARFAQFNEKLFF.

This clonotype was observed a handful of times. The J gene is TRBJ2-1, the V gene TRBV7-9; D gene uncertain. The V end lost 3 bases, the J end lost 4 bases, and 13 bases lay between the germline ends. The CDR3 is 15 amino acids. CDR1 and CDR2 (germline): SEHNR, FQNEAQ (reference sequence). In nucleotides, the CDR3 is TGTGCCAGCAGCTTGGAGAGGCTATATTACAATGAGCAGTTCTTC. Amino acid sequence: CASSLERLYYNEQFF.

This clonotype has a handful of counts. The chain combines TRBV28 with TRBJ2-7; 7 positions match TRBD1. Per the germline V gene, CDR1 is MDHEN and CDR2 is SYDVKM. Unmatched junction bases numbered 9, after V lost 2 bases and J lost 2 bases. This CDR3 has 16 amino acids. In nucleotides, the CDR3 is TGTGCCAGCAGTTTAAGGGGGCAGGACCCAACCTACGAGCAGTACTTC. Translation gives CASSLRGQDPTYEQYF.

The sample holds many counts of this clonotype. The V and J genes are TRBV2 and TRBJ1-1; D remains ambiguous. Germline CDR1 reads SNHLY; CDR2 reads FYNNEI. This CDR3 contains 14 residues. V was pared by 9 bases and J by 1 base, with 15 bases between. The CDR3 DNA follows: TGTGCCAGTCAAGCCTCCCGTACGAACACTGAAGCTTTCTTT. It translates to CASQASRTNTEAFF.

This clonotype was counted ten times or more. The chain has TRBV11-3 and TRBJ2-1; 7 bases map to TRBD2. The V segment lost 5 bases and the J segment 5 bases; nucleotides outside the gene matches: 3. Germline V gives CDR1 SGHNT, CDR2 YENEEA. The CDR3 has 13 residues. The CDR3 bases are TGTGCCAGCAGCCCCGGGAGGAACAATGAGCAGTTCTTC. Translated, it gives CASSPGRNNEQFF.

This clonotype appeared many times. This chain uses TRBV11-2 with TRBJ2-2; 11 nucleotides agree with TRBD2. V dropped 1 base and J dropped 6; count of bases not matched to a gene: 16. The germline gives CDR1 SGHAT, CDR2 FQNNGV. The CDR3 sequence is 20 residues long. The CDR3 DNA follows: TGTGCCAGCAGCTTAGCCCTACTAGCGGGAGTTTCGGTTGGCTCCGGGGAGCTGTTTTTT. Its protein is CASSLALLAGVSVGSGELFF.

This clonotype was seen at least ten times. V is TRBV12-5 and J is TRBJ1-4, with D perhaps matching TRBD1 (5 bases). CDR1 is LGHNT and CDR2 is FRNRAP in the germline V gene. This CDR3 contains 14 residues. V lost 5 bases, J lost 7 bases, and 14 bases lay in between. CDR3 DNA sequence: TGTGCTAGTGGTCCCGCCGCGGGGGTTGAAAAACTGTTTTTT. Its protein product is CASGPAAGVEKLFF.

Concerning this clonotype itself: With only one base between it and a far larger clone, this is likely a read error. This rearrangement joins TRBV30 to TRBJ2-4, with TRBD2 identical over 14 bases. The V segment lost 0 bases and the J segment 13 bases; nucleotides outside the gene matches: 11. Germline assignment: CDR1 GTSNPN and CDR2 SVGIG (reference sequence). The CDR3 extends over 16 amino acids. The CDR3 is CAWSVGTSGRMGEQYF. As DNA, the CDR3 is TGTGCCTGGAGTGTAGGGACTAGCGGGAGAATGGGTGAGCAGTACTTC. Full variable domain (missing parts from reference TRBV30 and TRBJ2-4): SQTIHQWPATLVQPVGSPLSLECTVEGTSNPNLYWYRQAAGRGLQLLFYSVGIGQISSEVPQNLSASRPQDRQFILSSKKLLLSDSGFYLCAWSVGTSGRMGEQYFGAGTRLSVL.

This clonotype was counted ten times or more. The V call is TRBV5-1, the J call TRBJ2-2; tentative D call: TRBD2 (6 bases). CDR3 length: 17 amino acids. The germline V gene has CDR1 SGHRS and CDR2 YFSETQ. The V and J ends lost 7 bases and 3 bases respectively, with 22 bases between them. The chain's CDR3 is CASSITPLAGHTGELFF. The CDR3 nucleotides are TGCGCCAGCTCCATCACCCCCCTGGCGGGGCACACCGGGGAGCTGTTTTTT.

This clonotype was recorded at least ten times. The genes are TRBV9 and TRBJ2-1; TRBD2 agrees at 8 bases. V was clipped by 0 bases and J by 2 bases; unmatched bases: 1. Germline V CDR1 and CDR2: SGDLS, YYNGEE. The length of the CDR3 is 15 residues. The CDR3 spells CASSVELAAYNEQFF. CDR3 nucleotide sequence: TGTGCCAGCAGCGTAGAACTAGCGGCCTACAATGAGCAGTTCTTC. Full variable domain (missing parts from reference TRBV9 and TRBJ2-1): DSGVTQTPKHLITATGQRVTLRCSPRSGDLSVYWYQQSLDQGLQFLIQYYNGEERAKGNILERFSAQQFPDLHSELNLSSLELGDSALYFCASSVELAAYNEQFFGPGTRLTVL.

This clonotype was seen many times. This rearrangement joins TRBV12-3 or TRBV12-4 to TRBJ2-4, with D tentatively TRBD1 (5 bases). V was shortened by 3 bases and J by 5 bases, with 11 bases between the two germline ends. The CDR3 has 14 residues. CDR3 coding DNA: TGTGCCAGCAGTTTCCAGGGTCGGGAAAACATTCAGTACTTC. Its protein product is CASSFQGRENIQYF.

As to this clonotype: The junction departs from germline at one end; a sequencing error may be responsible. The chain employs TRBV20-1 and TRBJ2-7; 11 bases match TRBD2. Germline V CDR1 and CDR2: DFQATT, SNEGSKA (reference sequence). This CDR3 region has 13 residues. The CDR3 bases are TGCAGTGTTAGACTAGCGGGAAACTACGAGCAGTACTTC. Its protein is CSVRLAGNYEQYF.

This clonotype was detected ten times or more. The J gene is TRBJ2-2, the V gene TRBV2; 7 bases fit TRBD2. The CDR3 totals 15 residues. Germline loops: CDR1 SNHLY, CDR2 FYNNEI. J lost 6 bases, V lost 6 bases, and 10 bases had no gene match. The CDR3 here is CASRAGRTSAGELFF. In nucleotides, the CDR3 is TGTGCCAGCAGGGCCGGAAGAACTAGCGCCGGGGAGCTGTTTTTT.

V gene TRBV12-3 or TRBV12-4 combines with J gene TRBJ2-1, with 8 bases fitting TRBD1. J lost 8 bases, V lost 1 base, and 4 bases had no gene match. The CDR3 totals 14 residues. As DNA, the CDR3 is TGTGCCAGCAGTTTAGGGACAGGGATCGATGAGCAGTTCTTC. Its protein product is CASSLGTGIDEQFF.

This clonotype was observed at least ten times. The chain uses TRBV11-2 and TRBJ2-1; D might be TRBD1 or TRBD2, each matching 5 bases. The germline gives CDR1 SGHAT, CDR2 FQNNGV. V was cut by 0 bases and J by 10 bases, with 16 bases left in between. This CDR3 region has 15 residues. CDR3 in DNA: TGTGCCAGCAGCTTAGATGGGGGAGCCCTGGGGGAGCAGTTCTTC. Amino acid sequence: CASSLDGGALGEQFF.

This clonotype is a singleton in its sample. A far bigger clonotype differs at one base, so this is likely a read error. The CDR3 DNA follows: TGCAGCGTTGTTCGGCGGGAGGGTAGGGCAGATACGCAGTATTTT. Its translation: CSVVRREGRADTQYF. The chain has TRBV29-1 and TRBJ2-7; 9 bases are shared with TRBD2. Matching the DNA end better, TRBJ2-3 makes the J call doubtful. CDR1 and CDR2 (germline): SQVTM, ANQGSEA. This CDR3 contains 15 residues.

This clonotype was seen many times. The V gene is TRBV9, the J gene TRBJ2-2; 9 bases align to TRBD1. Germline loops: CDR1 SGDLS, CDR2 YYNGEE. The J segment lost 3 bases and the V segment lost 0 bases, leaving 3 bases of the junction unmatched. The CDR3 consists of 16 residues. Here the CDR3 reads CASSVVGTGHTGELFF. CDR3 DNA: TGTGCCAGCAGCGTAGTGGGGACAGGGCACACCGGGGAGCTGTTTTTT.

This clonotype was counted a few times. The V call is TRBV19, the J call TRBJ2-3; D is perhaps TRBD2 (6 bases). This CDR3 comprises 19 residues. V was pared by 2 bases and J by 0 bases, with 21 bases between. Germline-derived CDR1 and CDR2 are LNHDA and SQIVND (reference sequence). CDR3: CASSIPWGLEEGSTDTQYF. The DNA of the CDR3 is TGTGCCAGTAGTATACCCTGGGGTCTCGAGGAGGGGAGCACAGATACGCAGTATTTT.

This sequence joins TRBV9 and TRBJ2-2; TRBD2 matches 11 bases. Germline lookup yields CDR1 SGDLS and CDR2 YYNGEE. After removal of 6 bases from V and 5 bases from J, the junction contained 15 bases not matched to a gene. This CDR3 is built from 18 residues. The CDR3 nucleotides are TGTGCCAGCACATCGTCGGCTAGCGGGAGGATAGGAACCGGGGAGCTGTTTTTT. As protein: CASTSSASGRIGTGELFF. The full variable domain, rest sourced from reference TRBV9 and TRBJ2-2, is DSGVTQTPKHLITATGQRVTLRCSPRSGDLSVYWYQQSLDQGLQFLIQYYNGEERAKGNILERFSAQQFPDLHSELNLSSLELGDSALYFCASTSSASGRIGTGELFFGEGSRLTVL.